The rows below give T cell receptor beta chains drawn from one sample of a study of T cell responses to AZD1222 COVID-19 vaccine. Profiled with immunoSEQ multiplex PCR; TCRdb holds only in-frame clones, not every one. The sample records 95,000 to 150,000 clones, roughly 92% being singletons. The sequencing here drew on peripheral blood, taken on day 0 of AZD1222 vaccination. These receptors all come from an adult in good health. Each CDR3 is given with its conserved first and last residue. A D gene is named only where the DNA matches it firmly.

v_call: TRBV4-3; d_call: TRBD2; cdr3_aa: CASSRLVGSGRLYNEQFF
v_call: TRBV5-1; d_call: -; cdr3_aa: CASSLVGGSNRMNTEAFF
v_call: TRBV5-1; d_call: -; cdr3_aa: CASSSLRGYTF
v_call: TRBV5-1; d_call: TRBD1; cdr3_aa: CASSLTGQGGGEKLFF
v_call: TRBV4-1; d_call: -; cdr3_aa: CASGWILGETQYF
v_call: TRBV6-5; d_call: -; cdr3_aa: CASSYGQLNNEQFF
v_call: TRBV6-1; d_call: -; cdr3_aa: CASSEMGARTEAFF
v_call: TRBV10-3; d_call: TRBD2; cdr3_aa: CAIRGTSGRGNEQFF
v_call: TRBV6-5; d_call: -; cdr3_aa: CASSYGPFEAFF
v_call: TRBV7-3; d_call: -; cdr3_aa: CASSFAQWNEQFF
v_call: TRBV29-1; d_call: -; cdr3_aa: CSVWARGGYTF
v_call: TRBV30; d_call: -; cdr3_aa: CAWSRGADSPLHF